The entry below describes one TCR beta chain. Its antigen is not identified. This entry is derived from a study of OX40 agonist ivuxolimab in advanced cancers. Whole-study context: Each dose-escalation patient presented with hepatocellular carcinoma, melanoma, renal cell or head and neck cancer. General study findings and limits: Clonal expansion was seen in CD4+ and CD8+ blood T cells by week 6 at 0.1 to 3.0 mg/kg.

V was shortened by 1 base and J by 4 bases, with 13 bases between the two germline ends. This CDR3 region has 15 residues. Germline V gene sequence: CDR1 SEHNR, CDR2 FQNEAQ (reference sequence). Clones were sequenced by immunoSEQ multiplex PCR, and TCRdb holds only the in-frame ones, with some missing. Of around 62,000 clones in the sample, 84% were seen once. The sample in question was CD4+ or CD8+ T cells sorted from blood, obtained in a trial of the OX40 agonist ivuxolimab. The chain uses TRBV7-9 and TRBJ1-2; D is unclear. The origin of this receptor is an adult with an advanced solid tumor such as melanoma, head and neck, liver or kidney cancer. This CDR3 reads CASSLGSATSYGYTF. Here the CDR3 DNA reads TGTGCCAGCAGCTTAGGGTCAGCGACGTCCTATGGCTACACCTTC.